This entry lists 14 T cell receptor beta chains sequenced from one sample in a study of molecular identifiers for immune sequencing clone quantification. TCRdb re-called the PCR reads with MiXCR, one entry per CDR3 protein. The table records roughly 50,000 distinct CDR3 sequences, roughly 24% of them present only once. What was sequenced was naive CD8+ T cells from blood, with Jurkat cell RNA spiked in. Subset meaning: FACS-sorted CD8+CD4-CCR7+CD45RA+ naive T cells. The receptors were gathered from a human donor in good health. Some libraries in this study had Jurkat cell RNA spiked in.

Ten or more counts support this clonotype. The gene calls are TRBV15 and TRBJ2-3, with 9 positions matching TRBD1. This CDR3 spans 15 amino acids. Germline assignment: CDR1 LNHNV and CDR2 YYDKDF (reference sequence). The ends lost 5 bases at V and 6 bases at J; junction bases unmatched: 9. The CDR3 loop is CATSGRQGVSDTQYF. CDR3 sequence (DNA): TGTGCCACCAGCGGACGACAGGGGGTTTCGGATACGCAGTATTTT.

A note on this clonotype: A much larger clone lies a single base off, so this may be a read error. The CDR3 sequence: CCASGTEEDTQYF. In nucleotides, the CDR3 is TGCTGTGCTAGTGGGACCGAGGAAGATACGCAGTATTTT. The V and J genes are TRBV20-1 and TRBJ2-3; possibly TRBD1 or TRBD2 for D (5 bases each). CDR1 and CDR2 from the germline V gene are DFQATT and SNEGSKA (reference sequence). This CDR3 has 13 residues.

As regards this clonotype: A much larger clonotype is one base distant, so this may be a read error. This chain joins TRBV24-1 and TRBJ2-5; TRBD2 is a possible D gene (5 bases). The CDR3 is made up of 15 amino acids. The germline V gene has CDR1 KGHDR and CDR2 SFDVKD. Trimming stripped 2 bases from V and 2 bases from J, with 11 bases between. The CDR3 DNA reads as TGTGCCACCAGTGATTCTCGGCGGACTCAAGAGACCCAGTACTTC. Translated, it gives CATSDSRRTQETQYF.

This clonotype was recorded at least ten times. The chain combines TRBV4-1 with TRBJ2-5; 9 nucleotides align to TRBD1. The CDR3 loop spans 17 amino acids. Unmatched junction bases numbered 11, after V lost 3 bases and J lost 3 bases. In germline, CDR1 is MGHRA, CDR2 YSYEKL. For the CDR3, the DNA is TGCGCCAGCAGCCAGGGACCGGGACAGGGCTTAGAAGAGACCCAGTACTTC. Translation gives CASSQGPGQGLEETQYF.

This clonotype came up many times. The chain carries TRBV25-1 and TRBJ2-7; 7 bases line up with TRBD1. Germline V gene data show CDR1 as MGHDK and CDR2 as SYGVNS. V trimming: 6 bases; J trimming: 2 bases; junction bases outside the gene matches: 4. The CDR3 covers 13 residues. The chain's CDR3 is CASRDTGAYEQYF. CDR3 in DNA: TGTGCCAGCAGAGACACAGGGGCCTACGAGCAGTACTTC.

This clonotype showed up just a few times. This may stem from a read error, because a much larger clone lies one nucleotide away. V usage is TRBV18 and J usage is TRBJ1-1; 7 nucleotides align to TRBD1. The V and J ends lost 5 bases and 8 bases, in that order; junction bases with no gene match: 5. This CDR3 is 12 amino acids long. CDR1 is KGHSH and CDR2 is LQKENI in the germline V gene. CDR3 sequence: CASSASGGEAFF. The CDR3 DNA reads TGTGCCAGCTCAGCCTCAGGGGGAGAAGCTTTCTTT.

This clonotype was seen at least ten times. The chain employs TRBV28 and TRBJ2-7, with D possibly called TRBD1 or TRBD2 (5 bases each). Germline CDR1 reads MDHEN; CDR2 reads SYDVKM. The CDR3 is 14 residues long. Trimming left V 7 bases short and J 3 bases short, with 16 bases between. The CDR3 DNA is TGTGCCAGCACCGAAGGGACGGCAGTCTACGAGCAGTACTTC. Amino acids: CASTEGTAVYEQYF. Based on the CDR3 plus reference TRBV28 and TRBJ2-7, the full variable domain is DVKVTQSSRYLVKRTGEKVFLECVQDMDHENMFWYRQDPGLGLRLIYFSYDVKMKEKGDIPEGYSVSREKKERFSLILESASTNQTSMYLCASTEGTAVYEQYFGPGTRLTVT.

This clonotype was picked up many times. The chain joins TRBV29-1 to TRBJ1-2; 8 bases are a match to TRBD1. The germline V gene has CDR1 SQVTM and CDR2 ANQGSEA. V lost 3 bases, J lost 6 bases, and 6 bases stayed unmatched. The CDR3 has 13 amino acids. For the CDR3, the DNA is TGCAGCGTTGAGGGTCAGGGGGCGAATGGCTACACCTTC. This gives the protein CSVEGQGANGYTF.

CDR3 sequence: CASSPGVAEQYF. The CDR3 DNA follows: TGTGCCAGTAGTCCCGGGGTAGCCGAGCAGTACTTC. The chain links TRBV19 to TRBJ2-7, with D possibly being TRBD2 (5 bases). Trimming took off 5 bases at V and 6 bases at J, with 11 bases between the two ends. Germline CDR1 reads LNHDA; CDR2 reads SQIVND (reference sequence). The CDR3 length is 12 residues.

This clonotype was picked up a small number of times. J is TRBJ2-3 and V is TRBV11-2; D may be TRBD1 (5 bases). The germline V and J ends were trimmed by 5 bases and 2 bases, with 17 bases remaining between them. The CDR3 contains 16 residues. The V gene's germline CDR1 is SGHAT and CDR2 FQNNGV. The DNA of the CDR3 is TGTGCCAGCAGCCCCTTTGGAGTGGGGCTCACAGATACGCAGTATTTT. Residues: CASSPFGVGLTDTQYF.

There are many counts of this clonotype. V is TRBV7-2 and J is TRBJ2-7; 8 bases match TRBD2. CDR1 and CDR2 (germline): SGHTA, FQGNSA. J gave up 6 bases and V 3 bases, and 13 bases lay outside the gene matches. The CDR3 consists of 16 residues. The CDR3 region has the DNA TGTGCCAGCAGCTTCTTCCCGGGCGGGAGGAACCCCGAGCAGTACTTC. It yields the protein CASSFFPGGRNPEQYF.

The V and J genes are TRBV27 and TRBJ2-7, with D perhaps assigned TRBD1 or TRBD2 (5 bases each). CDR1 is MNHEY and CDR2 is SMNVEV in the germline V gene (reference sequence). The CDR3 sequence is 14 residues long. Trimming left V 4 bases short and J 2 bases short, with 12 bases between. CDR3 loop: CASSYQGVTYEQYF. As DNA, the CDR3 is TGTGCCAGCAGTTACCAGGGAGTAACCTACGAGCAGTACTTC.

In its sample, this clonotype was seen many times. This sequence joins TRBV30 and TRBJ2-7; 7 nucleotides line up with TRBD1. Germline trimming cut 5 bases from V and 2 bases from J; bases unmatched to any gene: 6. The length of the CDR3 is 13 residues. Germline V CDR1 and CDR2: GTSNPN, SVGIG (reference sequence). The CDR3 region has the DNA TGTGCCTGGGATCACGGGACAGCCTACGAGCAGTACTTC. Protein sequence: CAWDHGTAYEQYF.

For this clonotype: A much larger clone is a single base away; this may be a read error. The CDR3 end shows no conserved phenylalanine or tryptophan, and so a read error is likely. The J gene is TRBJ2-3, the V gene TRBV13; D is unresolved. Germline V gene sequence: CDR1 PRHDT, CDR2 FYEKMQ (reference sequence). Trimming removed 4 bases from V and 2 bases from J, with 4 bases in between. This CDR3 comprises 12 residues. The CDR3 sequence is CASSSATDTQYS. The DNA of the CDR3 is TGTGCCAGCAGCTCCGCCACAGATACGCAGTATTCT.